The TCR beta chain under discussion was sequenced for a study of T cell responses to AZD1222 COVID-19 vaccine. V gave up 11 bases and J gave up 6 bases, with 19 bases separating them. The CDR3 length is 13 residues. The germline CDR1 and CDR2 sequences are SGHTA and FQGNSA. Produced via immunoSEQ multiplex PCR; TCRdb's table is partial and in-frame only. The sample holds around 130,000 clones, 70% to 90% seen once. The chain has TRBV7-2 and TRBJ1-1; no clear D. The origin of this receptor is an adult in good health. This material consisted of peripheral blood, taken on day 0 of AZD1222 vaccination. The CDR3 sequence is CASLTHPQPEAFF. The CDR3 DNA is TGTGCCTCACTGACTCATCCCCAACCTGAAGCTTTCTTT.